The rows below give T cell receptor beta chains drawn from one sample of a study of cytomegalovirus exposure and HLA in healthy donors. Clones were sequenced by immunoSEQ multiplex PCR, and TCRdb holds only the in-frame ones, with some missing. The table includes 150,000 to 180,000 clones, roughly 80% detected once. Sequencing was carried out using PBMCs. Receptors originate from a man younger than 45 in good health and CMV-seropositive. Each CDR3 is given with its conserved first and last residue. The order of the fields is D gene, J gene, clone size, V gene, CDR3 DNA, CDR3 protein. A D gene is named only where the DNA matches it firmly. The size field is filled for only some rows; it gives once, few, many or a size class.

TRBD2 | TRBJ2-2 | few | TRBV4-2 | TGTGCCAGCAGCCAAGATCAGGCTAGCGGGAGCGGGGAGCTGTTTTTT | CASSQDQASGSGELFF
TRBD1 | TRBJ2-7 | few | TRBV5-1 | TGCGCCAGCACGATGACAGGGCTGGTCGAGCAGTACTTC | CASTMTGLVEQYF
TRBD2 | TRBJ2-7 | . | TRBV5-1 | TGCGCCAGCAGGTTCGCCTTAGCGGGAGTAGGATACGAGCAGTACTTC | CASRFALAGVGYEQYF
. | TRBJ2-5 | . | TRBV6-1 | TGTGCCAGCAGTCCGGGACAGGGACTAGCGGAGACCCAGTACTTC | CASSPGQGLAETQYF
TRBD1 | TRBJ1-2 | . | TRBV7-9 | TGTTCCAGCAGCTTGGGACAGCTCGGCTACACCTTC | CSSSLGQLGYTF
. | TRBJ1-2 | . | TRBV7-9 | . | CASSFFGEGDYGYTF
. | TRBJ2-2 | . | TRBV7-6 | TGTGCCAGCAGCCCCCGCCCGGGGGGCAACACCGGGGAGCTGTTTTTT | CASSPRPGGNTGELFF
. | TRBJ2-3 | . | TRBV5-4 | TGTGCCAGCAGACAGGGAGCAGATACGCAGTATTTT | CASRQGADTQYF
TRBD2 | TRBJ2-7 | few | TRBV19 | TGTGCCAGTAGTAGTGAGACTAGCGGCCACTACGAGCAGTACTTC | CASSSETSGHYEQYF
TRBD1 | TRBJ1-2 | . | TRBV19 | TGTGCCAGTAGTATGGGGACAGGGTCTCCCTATGGCTACACCTTC | CASSMGTGSPYGYTF
TRBD1 | TRBJ2-7 | . | TRBV6-1 | TGTGCCAGCAGGAGACAGGGGGGTGGGCAGTACTTC | CASRRQGGGQYF
. | TRBJ1-1 | few | TRBV10-3 | TGTGCCATCAGTGAGGGCCTAGGGGTTGGCACTGAAGCTTTCTTT | CAISEGLGVGTEAFF
. | TRBJ2-4 | . | TRBV18 | TGTGCCAGCTCCCCGGTCCCCCCAGGGGCGGCCAAAAACATTCAGTACTTC | CASSPVPPGAAKNIQYF
. | TRBJ1-4 | . | TRBV4-2 | TGTGCCAGCAGCCAAGTCGTGAGCGGGGAAGAAAAACTGTTTTTT | CASSQVVSGEEKLFF
TRBD2 | TRBJ2-7 | . | TRBV5-4 | TGTGCCAGCAGCTATGGGACTAGTAAACAGCAGTACTTC | CASSYGTSKQQYF
. | TRBJ1-5 | . | TRBV30 | TGTGCCTGGAGTTCATTGTTTGGCCAGCCCCAGCATTTT | CAWSSLFGQPQHF
. | TRBJ2-3 | few | TRBV19 | TGTGCCAGTAGTTTGGACAGAAGTGATACGCAGTATTTT | CASSLDRSDTQYF
. | TRBJ1-5 | . | TRBV5-5 | TGTGCCAGCAGCCGCACGTCGGGTAGCAATCAGCCCCAGCATTTT | CASSRTSGSNQPQHF
TRBD2 | TRBJ2-7 | . | TRBV28 | TGTGCCAGCAGTTTAGCGGGAGCCTACGAGCAGTACTTC | CASSLAGAYEQYF
TRBD1 | TRBJ2-1 | . | TRBV29-1 | TGCAGCGTTGGAGGGACAGTGGCGCACTCCTACAATGAGCAGTTCTTC | CSVGGTVAHSYNEQFF
TRBD1 | TRBJ1-1 | . | TRBV14 | TGTGCCAGCAGCCACCGGGACAGGGGAATTGAAGCTTTCTTT | CASSHRDRGIEAFF
. | TRBJ2-5 | . | TRBV19 | TGTGCCAGTCGGACGGGGGGCAGCGGGGAGACCCAGTACTTC | CASRTGGSGETQYF
TRBD1 | TRBJ1-1 | . | TRBV7-2 | TGTGCCAGCAGCTTAAGATCAGGGGGAACGAACACTGAAGCTTTCTTT | CASSLRSGGTNTEAFF
TRBD2 | TRBJ2-4 | few | TRBV19 | TGTGCCAGTAGTATAGCGCTAGCGGGAGTAGGTCTCTACATTCAGTACTTC | CASSIALAGVGLYIQYF
TRBD2 | TRBJ2-5 | . | TRBV5-4 | TGTGCCAGCAGCTTGGGTGGGACTACCCAAGAGACCCAGTACTTC | CASSLGGTTQETQYF
. | TRBJ1-5 | few | TRBV2 | TGTGCCAGCAGTGAATGGGGGGAACGTCAGCCCCAGCATTTT | CASSEWGERQPQHF
TRBD2 | TRBJ2-1 | . | TRBV7-9 | TGTGCCAGCAGCTTACTAGCGGGATTTCGTAGTGAGCAGTTCTTC | CASSLLAGFRSEQFF
TRBD2 | TRBJ2-1 | . | TRBV9 | TGTGCCAGCAGCGTTAGCGGGAGGGCCGGGGATGAGCAGTTCTTC | CASSVSGRAGDEQFF
TRBD2 | TRBJ2-3 | . | TRBV6-5 | TGTGCCAGCAGCCGGGACTATAGCACAGATACGCAGTATTTT | CASSRDYSTDTQYF
TRBD2 | TRBJ2-7 | . | TRBV6-5 | TGTGCCAGCAGTCCCGGGACTAGCGGGAGGGAGCAGTACTTC | CASSPGTSGREQYF
. | TRBJ1-4 | once | TRBV19 | TGTGCCAGTAGTATAGGTTCTGGGAGGAGCGGCCTATACGAAAAACTGTTTTTT | CASSIGSGRSGLYEKLFF
. | TRBJ2-1 | few | TRBV9 | TGTGCCAGCAGCGTAGCTCGAGAGTACAATGAGCAGTTCTTC | CASSVAREYNEQFF
TRBD2 | TRBJ2-1 | . | TRBV7-9 | TGTGCCAGCAGCTTACCGCGGGGGTCCTCCTACAATGAGCAGTTCTTC | CASSLPRGSSYNEQFF
TRBD1 | TRBJ2-5 | . | TRBV7-8 | TGTGCCAGCAGCTACATCAAGGGACAGGGGGGAGAGACCCAGTACTTC | CASSYIKGQGGETQYF
TRBD1 | TRBJ1-1 | . | TRBV10-3 | TGTGCCACCCTCGCCGGGACAGAGAACACTGAAGCTTTCTTT | CATLAGTENTEAFF
TRBD1 | TRBJ2-3 | . | TRBV5-1 | TGCGCCAGCAGCTTAGGTCCAGGGGGCCGGGGAGATACGCAGTATTTT | CASSLGPGGRGDTQYF
TRBD1 | TRBJ2-5 | few | TRBV19 | TGTGCCAGTGCCGGACAGGGTGAAGAGACCCAGTACTTC | CASAGQGEETQYF